This T cell receptor (beta chain) was observed in a study of blood T cell repertoires in COVID-19. Study background: Sites in the United States, Italy and Spain provided acute and convalescent COVID-19 samples.

As to this clone: Other DNA sequences in this specimen translate into the identical CDR3.

The authors' processing: Using reference gene primer amplification, nucleated cell counts were estimated. The protocol was immunoSEQ multiplex PCR, while the TCRdb copy is restricted to in-frame clones and leaves out a portion. V and J calls plus clone size are reproduced from that table; the DNA served to infer D and trimming. The table has roughly 260,000 clones, less than 90% seen once. Germline assignment: CDR1 SGHDN and CDR2 FVKESK. Deletions cut 0 bases from V and 5 bases from J, with 10 bases between. The CDR3 covers 14 residues. Sequenced: peripheral blood. The receptor was derived from a man aged 60 to 75 who had recovered from COVID-19. This chain uses TRBV14 with TRBJ1-2; D perhaps matches TRBD1 (6 bases). The CDR3 nucleotides are TGTGCCAGCAGCCAAGATCGCCAGGGGTATGGCTACACCTTC. Amino acid sequence: CASSQDRQGYGYTF. Based on the CDR3 plus reference TRBV14 and TRBJ1-2, the full variable domain is EAGVTQFPSHSVIEKGQTVTLRCDPISGHDNLYWYRRVMGKEIKFLLHFVKESKQDESGMPNNRFLAERTGGTYSTLKVQPAELEDSGVYFCASSQDRQGYGYTFGSGTRLTVV.